These T cell receptor beta chains were read from a single sample in a study of identical twins. Each CDR3 protein is one row after TCRdb ran MiXCR on the 5' RACE reads. The table records 1.5 million to 2 million distinct CDR3 sequences, about 30% of them present only once. Sequenced material: cord blood. The receptors were sampled from a newborn girl in good health. CDR3s leave out the opening cysteine and the closing phenylalanine or tryptophan.

>11|TRBV20-1|TRBJ2-3
SSLRASTDTQY
>13|TRBV5-1|TRBJ2-7
ASSILDGRSYEQY
>15|TRBV19|TRBJ2-3
ASSIKGRGQGTDTQY
>13|TRBV25-1|TRBJ1-1
ASSERGTGNTEAF
>13|TRBV4-2|TRBJ2-5
ASSQVPSLGETQY
>14|TRBV5-5|TRBJ2-7
ASSLPQGYGVYEQY
>13|TRBV3-1|TRBJ2-7
ASSRVGDVSYEQY
>12|TRBV20-1|TRBJ2-1
SARARTDYNEQF
>13|TRBV12-3/TRBV12-4|TRBJ1-1
ASSFYRDRGTEAF
>14|TRBV7-9|TRBJ2-5
ASSTYRGLDQETQY
>11|TRBV4-2|TRBJ2-3
VSGGGHTDTQY
>12|TRBV29-1|TRBJ2-3
STRAGGSVDTQY
>13|TRBV5-1|TRBJ2-1
ASSLELAGLDEQF
>10|TRBV7-9|TRBJ1-6
ASSLWVTPLH
>9|TRBV28|TRBJ2-1
ASSGIYEQF
>11|TRBV7-9|TRBJ1-1
ASSPSWDTEAF
>9|TRBV6-2/TRBV6-3|TRBJ2-1
ASALYNEQF
>14|TRBV13|TRBJ2-7
ASSSPVAGGIYEQY
>11|TRBV28|TRBJ2-7
ASSLGLEGEQY
>12|TRBV6-5|-
ASSLVRDRGEQY
>12|TRBV29-1|TRBJ1-1
SVDDRSLNTEAF
>13|TRBV3-1|TRBJ2-1
ASSRERQGWYEQF